The 27 T cell receptor beta chains given below trace back to one sample, sequenced in a study of CD8 T cells in Susac syndrome. With random hexamers, roughly 0.45 to 1 ug RNA was reverse transcribed. MiXCR, applied by TCRdb to the immunoSEQ multiplex PCR reads, yields one record per CDR3 protein. There are approximately 76,000 distinct CDR3 sequences in the sample; about 94% occur only once, and 0.3% to 0.4% lies in the top ten. Sequenced sample: CD8+ T cells from PBMCs. The source is a human donor with multiple sclerosis.

This sequence joins TRBV6-5 and TRBJ2-1, with 12 bases aligning to TRBD1. Germline V gene sequence: CDR1 MNHEY, CDR2 SVGAGI. J lost 8 bases, V lost 2 bases, and 4 bases had no gene match. CDR3 length equals 15 residues. The CDR3 sequence is CASSYGGTGGHEQFF. CDR3 DNA sequence: TGTGCCAGCAGTTACGGAGGGACAGGGGGCCATGAGCAGTTCTTC.

This clonotype was seen just once. The rearrangement links TRBV7-6 to TRBJ1-4, with TRBD1 as a possible D gene (6 bases). V was pared by 5 bases and J by 5 bases, with 18 bases between. There are 16 residues in the CDR3. Germline V gives CDR1 SGHVS, CDR2 FNYEAQ. The CDR3 DNA reads as TGTGCCAGCAGCAGCTCCGGGAGACAGGACAATGAAAAACTGTTTTTT. Translating it yields CASSSSGRQDNEKLFF.

The rearrangement uses TRBV6-2 or TRBV6-3 and TRBJ2-3; 9 nucleotides agree with TRBD1. Germline V lookup: CDR1 MNHEY, CDR2 SVGEGT. V shed 5 bases and J 1 base; nucleotides not matched to a gene: 4. CDR3 length equals 15 residues. Written as DNA, the CDR3 is TGTGCCAGCAGTCGGACAGGGGACGGCACAGATACGCAGTATTTT. Protein: CASSRTGDGTDTQYF.

This clonotype has a single count. CDR3: CASSVAGARGNEQFF. CDR3 sequence (DNA): TGTGCCAGCAGCGTAGCGGGGGCTAGAGGCAATGAGCAGTTCTTC. V usage is TRBV9 and J usage is TRBJ2-1; D is perhaps TRBD1 or TRBD2 (6 bases each). V dropped 0 bases and J dropped 6 bases, with 13 bases sitting between them. The CDR3 runs to 15 residues. Germline CDR1 and CDR2: SGDLS and YYNGEE. The full variable domain, in which reference TRBV9 and TRBJ2-1 provide the parts outside the CDR3, is DSGVTQTPKHLITATGQRVTLRCSPRSGDLSVYWYQQSLDQGLQFLIQYYNGEERAKGNILERFSAQQFPDLHSELNLSSLELGDSALYFCASSVAGARGNEQFFGPGTRLTVL.

This clonotype was found once. The chain links TRBV19 to TRBJ2-6; no clear D. The CDR3 covers 16 residues. Trimming shortened V by 3 bases and J by 0 bases, and 9 bases separated the two germline ends. CDR1 is LNHDA, CDR2 SQIVND, per germline (reference sequence). In DNA, the CDR3 is TGTGCCAGTAGTATTTACCTCCTCTCTGGGGCCAACGTCCTGACTTTC. Translating it yields CASSIYLLSGANVLTF.

The chain is built from TRBV29-1 and TRBJ1-1, with no clear D. Germline CDR1 reads SQVTM; CDR2 reads ANQGSEA. This CDR3 has 10 residues. V lost 4 bases to trimming and J lost 3 bases, with 3 bases between them. The CDR3 DNA is TGCAGCGTTGTCGACACTGAAGCTTTCTTT. This sequence encodes CSVVDTEAFF.

CDR3 DNA: TGTGCCAGCAGTGAGGGGAACGGCTCTGGGGCCAACGTCCTGACTTTC. This encodes CASSEGNGSGANVLTF. The chain has TRBV2 and TRBJ2-6; D unresolved. Germline values: CDR1 SNHLY, CDR2 FYNNEI. Deletions cut 3 bases from V and 0 bases from J, with 9 bases between. There are 16 residues in the CDR3.

This clonotype occurred once. The V call is TRBV12-3 or TRBV12-4, the J call TRBJ2-7, with unresolved D. V shed 3 bases and J shed 1 base, with 10 bases lying between them. The length of the CDR3 is 14 residues. CDR3 loop: CASSFPTLSYEQYF. The CDR3 nucleotides are TGTGCCAGCAGTTTCCCGACACTTTCCTACGAGCAGTACTTC.

This rearrangement joins TRBV27 to TRBJ1-2; D is uncertain. CDR1 is MNHEY, CDR2 SMNVEV, per germline (reference sequence). The CDR3 totals 13 residues. Trimming cost V 2 bases and J 7 bases, with 11 bases left between them. CDR3 nucleotides: TGTGCCAGCAGTTTACTAGGGATGGGTGGCTACACCTTC. This sequence encodes CASSLLGMGGYTF.

This chain connects TRBV7-6 to TRBJ2-5; D might be TRBD1 or TRBD2, each matching 5 bases. Germline CDR1 is SGHVS and CDR2 is FNYEAQ. The germline V and J ends were trimmed by 4 bases and 0 bases, with 18 bases remaining between them. This CDR3 spans 17 amino acids. Here the CDR3 DNA reads TGTGCCAGCAGCTACCCTCCGGGACCCCATTACCAAGAGACCCAGTACTTC. The encoded protein is CASSYPPGPHYQETQYF.

This clonotype was counted between two and nine times. CDR3: CASSQAAPDGYTF. CDR3 nucleotide sequence: TGTGCCAGCAGCCAAGCGGCACCCGATGGCTACACCTTC. V usage is TRBV13 and J usage is TRBJ1-2; no clear D. Germline lookup yields CDR1 PRHDT and CDR2 FYEKMQ (reference sequence). CDR3 length equals 13 residues. Trimming took 5 bases from V and 6 from J, leaving 13 bases between them. Combining the CDR3 with reference TRBV13 and TRBJ1-2 gives the whole variable domain AAGVIQSPRHLIKEKRETATLKCYPIPRHDTVYWYQQGPGQDPQFLISFYEKMQSDKGSIPDRFSAQQFSDYHSELNMSSLELGDSALYFCASSQAAPDGYTFGSGTRLTVV.

The chain combines TRBV29-1 with TRBJ2-3; a weak D match, TRBD2 (6 bases). The V gene's germline CDR1 is SQVTM and CDR2 ANQGSEA. The CDR3 runs to 15 residues. The V end was cut by 0 bases, the J end by 4 bases, with 14 bases between. DNA for the CDR3: TGCAGCGTTGAAGATGCGCGGGAAACATCAGATACGCAGTATTTT. Translating gives CSVEDARETSDTQYF.

V is TRBV5-6 and J is TRBJ2-7; perhaps TRBD1 as D (5 bases). V dropped 0 bases and J dropped 3 bases, with 7 bases sitting between them. Germline loops: CDR1 SGHDT, CDR2 YYEEEE. The CDR3 consists of 13 residues. The CDR3 DNA reads as TGTGCCAGCAGCTTGGGACAGATCTACGAGCAGTACTTC. It encodes CASSLGQIYEQYF. Supplemented by reference TRBV5-6 and TRBJ2-7, the full variable domain reads DAGVTQSPTHLIKTRGQQVTLRCSPKSGHDTVSWYQQALGQGPQFIFQYYEEEERQRGNFPDRFSGHQFPNYSSELNVNALLLGDSALYLCASSLGQIYEQYFGPGTRLTVT.

V and J are TRBV28 and TRBJ2-5; a possible D gene is TRBD2 (6 bases). V was pared by 5 bases and J by 5 bases, with 18 bases between. Per the germline V gene, CDR1 is MDHEN and CDR2 is SYDVKM. This CDR3 region has 15 residues. CDR3 in DNA: TGTGCCAGCAGTCCCTTCCAGGAGGGCCGCGAGACCCAGTACTTC. It specifies CASSPFQEGRETQYF. Full variable domain (rest looked up from reference TRBV28 and TRBJ2-5): DVKVTQSSRYLVKRTGEKVFLECVQDMDHENMFWYRQDPGLGLRLIYFSYDVKMKEKGDIPEGYSVSREKKERFSLILESASTNQTSMYLCASSPFQEGRETQYFGPGTRLLVL.

A word on this clonotype: The junction departs from germline at one end; a sequencing error may be responsible. The genes are TRBV6-2 or TRBV6-3 and TRBJ2-7; D uncertain. In germline, CDR1 is MNHEY, CDR2 SVGEGT. This CDR3 is 11 amino acids long. The CDR3 protein is CASSLGRTEEF. The CDR3 DNA reads TGTGCCAGCAGTTTGGGTCGGACGGAAGAGTTC.

The chain carries TRBV10-3 and TRBJ2-2; D remains unclear. Germline V gene sequence: CDR1 ENHRY, CDR2 SYGVKD. The CDR3 extends over 13 amino acids. Deletions cut 8 bases from V and 2 bases from J, with 9 bases between. This chain's CDR3 is CAIVVLNTGELFF. CDR3 bases: TGTGCCATCGTTGTACTAAACACCGGGGAGCTGTTTTTT.

The chain recombines TRBV7-9 with TRBJ2-7; possibly TRBD1 for D (5 bases). V was clipped by 4 bases and J by 3 bases, with 7 bases between them. Germline V gives CDR1 SEHNR, CDR2 FQNEAQ (reference sequence). This CDR3 is built from 12 residues. The CDR3: CASSYGHYEQYF. CDR3 DNA: TGTGCCAGCAGCTACGGACACTACGAGCAGTACTTC.

This chain links TRBV19 with TRBJ2-1; TRBD2 might be the D (6 bases). The V end was cut by 5 bases, the J end by 6 bases, with 11 bases between. The CDR3 loop spans 13 amino acids. The germline CDR1 and CDR2 sequences are LNHDA and SQIVND (reference sequence). The CDR3 region is CASSSGGTNEQFF. The CDR3 DNA reads as TGTGCCAGTAGTTCCGGCGGGACCAATGAGCAGTTCTTC. The variable domain in full, with the rest retrieved from reference TRBV19 and TRBJ2-1, is DGGITQSPKYLFRKEGQNVTLSCEQNLNHDAMYWYRQDPGQGLRLIYYSQIVNDFQKGDIAEGYSVSREKKESFPLTVTSAQKNPTAFYLCASSSGGTNEQFFGPGTRLTVL.

The gene calls are TRBV27 and TRBJ1-2, with D hard to call. The CDR3 extends over 14 amino acids. Deletions cut 3 bases from V and 0 bases from J, with 8 bases between. The V gene's germline CDR1 is MNHEY and CDR2 SMNVEV (reference sequence). For the CDR3, the DNA is TGTGCCAGCAGTTTGGGCACCTCTAACTATGGCTACACCTTC. It codes for CASSLGTSNYGYTF.

CDR3 sequence (DNA): TGTGCCAGCAGCCCTGGATTGACGGGAGAAAAACTGTTTTTT. As protein: CASSPGLTGEKLFF. The gene calls are TRBV27 and TRBJ1-4; D call uncertain. Germline V lookup: CDR1 MNHEY, CDR2 SMNVEV (reference sequence). V was pared by 6 bases and J by 8 bases, with 16 bases between. This CDR3 has 14 amino acids.

The rearrangement links TRBV27 to TRBJ1-2; 7 positions agree with TRBD1. Germline loops: CDR1 MNHEY, CDR2 SMNVEV (reference sequence). This CDR3 spans 14 amino acids. V shed 6 bases, J shed 4 bases, and the junction held 8 bases outside the gene matches. The CDR3 DNA sequence: TGTGCCAGCAGAACCAGGGGGACACCCTATGGCTACACCTTC. This translates into CASRTRGTPYGYTF.

The chain links TRBV29-1 to TRBJ1-1; a possible D gene is TRBD1 (6 bases). Germline V gives CDR1 SQVTM, CDR2 ANQGSEA. Trimming removed 7 bases from V and 11 bases from J, with 23 bases in between. This CDR3 is 13 amino acids long. Here the CDR3 reads CSALTGRNLGAFF. CDR3 bases: TGCAGCGCTCTGACAGGCAGAAACCTTGGCGCTTTCTTT.

V gene TRBV11-1 combines with J gene TRBJ2-3; the D gene is possibly TRBD1 (5 bases). V was shortened by 5 bases and J by 1 base, with 16 bases between the two germline ends. CDR1 and CDR2 (germline): SGHAT, FQDESV (reference sequence). CDR3 length: 16 amino acids. In nucleotides, the CDR3 is TGTGCCAGCAGCGCTCGGGCCCAGGGCGGCACAGATACGCAGTATTTT. Translating it yields CASSARAQGGTDTQYF.

This clonotype appeared a few times. The V gene is TRBV27, the J gene TRBJ2-3, with 10 nucleotides matching TRBD1. V dropped 5 bases and J dropped 4; count of bases not matched to a gene: 3. CDR3 length equals 14 residues. Per germline, CDR1 MNHEY and CDR2 SMNVEV (reference sequence). CDR3 DNA sequence: TGTGCCAGCAGTCCGGGACAGGGGTCAGATACGCAGTATTTT. Residues: CASSPGQGSDTQYF.

The chain is built from TRBV27 and TRBJ2-1; 11 nucleotides match TRBD2. Trimming cost V 3 bases and J 11 bases; bases outside gene matches: 9. The CDR3 length is 15 residues. The germline V gene encodes CDR1 MNHEY and CDR2 SMNVEV (reference sequence). CDR3 sequence: CASSLEASGGPKQFF. Here the CDR3 DNA reads TGTGCCAGCAGTTTGGAGGCTAGCGGGGGGCCTAAGCAGTTCTTC.

This rearrangement joins TRBV5-1 to TRBJ1-1; D remains unclear. Trimming stripped 2 bases from V and 0 bases from J, with 8 bases between. Germline CDR1 SGHRS, CDR2 YFSETQ. The CDR3 is 14 amino acids. Here the CDR3 DNA reads TGCGCCAGCAGCTTAAGGCAAATGAACACTGAAGCTTTCTTT. Amino acids: CASSLRQMNTEAFF.

As DNA, the CDR3 is TGCAGTGCTCAACCAAGGACAGGGACGAATTTGGATGAGCAGTTCTTC. As protein: CSAQPRTGTNLDEQFF. The rearrangement links TRBV20-1 to TRBJ2-1; 8 bases match TRBD1. J lost 8 bases, V lost 5 bases, and 17 bases had no gene match. Looked up from germline, CDR1 is DFQATT and CDR2 is SNEGSKA (reference sequence). CDR3 size: 16 residues.